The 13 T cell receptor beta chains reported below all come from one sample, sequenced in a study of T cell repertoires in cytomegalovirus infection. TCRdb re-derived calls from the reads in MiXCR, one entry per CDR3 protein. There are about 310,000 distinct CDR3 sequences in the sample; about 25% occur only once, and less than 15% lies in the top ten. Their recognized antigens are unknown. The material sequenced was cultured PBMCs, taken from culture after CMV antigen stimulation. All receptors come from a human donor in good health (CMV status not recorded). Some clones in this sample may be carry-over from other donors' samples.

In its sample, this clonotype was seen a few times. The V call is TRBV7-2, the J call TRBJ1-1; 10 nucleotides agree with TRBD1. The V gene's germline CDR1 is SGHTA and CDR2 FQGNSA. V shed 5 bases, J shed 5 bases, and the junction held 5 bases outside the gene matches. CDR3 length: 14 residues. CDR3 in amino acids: CASSVGQGWTEAFF. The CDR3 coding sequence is TGTGCCAGCAGCGTGGGACAGGGGTGGACTGAAGCTTTCTTT.

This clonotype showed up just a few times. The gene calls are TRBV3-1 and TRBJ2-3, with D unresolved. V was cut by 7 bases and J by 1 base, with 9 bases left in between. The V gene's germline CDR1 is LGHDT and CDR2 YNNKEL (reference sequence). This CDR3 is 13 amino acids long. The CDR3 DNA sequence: TGTGCCAGCAACGCAGTGGGCACAGATACGCAGTATTTT. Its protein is CASNAVGTDTQYF.

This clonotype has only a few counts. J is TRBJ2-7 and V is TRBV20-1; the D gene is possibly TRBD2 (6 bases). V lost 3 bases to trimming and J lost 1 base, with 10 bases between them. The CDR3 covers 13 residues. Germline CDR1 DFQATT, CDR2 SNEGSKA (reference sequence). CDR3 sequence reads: CSASRGASYEQYF. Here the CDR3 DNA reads TGCAGTGCTAGTCGCGGGGCATCCTACGAGCAGTACTTC.

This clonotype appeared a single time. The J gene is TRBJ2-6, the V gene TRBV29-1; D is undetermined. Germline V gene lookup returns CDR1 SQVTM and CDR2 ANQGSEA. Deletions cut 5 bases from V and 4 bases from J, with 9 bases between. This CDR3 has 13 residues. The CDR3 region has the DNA TGCAGCGTTACAGCGCGCGGGGCCAACGTCCTGACTTTC. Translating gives CSVTARGANVLTF.

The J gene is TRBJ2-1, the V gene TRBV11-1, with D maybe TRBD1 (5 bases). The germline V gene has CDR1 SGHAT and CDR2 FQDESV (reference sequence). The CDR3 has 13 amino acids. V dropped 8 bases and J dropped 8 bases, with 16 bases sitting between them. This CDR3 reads CASHRTSGDEQFF. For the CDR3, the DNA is TGTGCCAGCCACCGGACATCCGGCGATGAGCAGTTCTTC.

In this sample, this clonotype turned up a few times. In DNA form, the CDR3 reads TGTGCCAGTAGTAGCCGAAGGACAGGGCCCGACACCGGGGAGCTGTTTTTT. This sequence encodes CASSSRRTGPDTGELFF. The chain has TRBV19 and TRBJ2-2; 8 bases map to TRBD1. V shed 4 bases and J 3 bases; nucleotides not matched to a gene: 10. The CDR3 totals 17 residues. The V gene's germline CDR1 is LNHDA and CDR2 SQIVND (reference sequence).

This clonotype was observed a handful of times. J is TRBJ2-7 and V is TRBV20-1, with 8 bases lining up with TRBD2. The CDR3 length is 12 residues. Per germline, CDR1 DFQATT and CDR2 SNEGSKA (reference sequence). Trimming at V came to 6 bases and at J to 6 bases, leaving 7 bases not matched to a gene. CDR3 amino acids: CSAARGGSEQYF. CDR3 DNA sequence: TGCAGTGCCGCCCGGGGGGGCAGCGAGCAGTACTTC.

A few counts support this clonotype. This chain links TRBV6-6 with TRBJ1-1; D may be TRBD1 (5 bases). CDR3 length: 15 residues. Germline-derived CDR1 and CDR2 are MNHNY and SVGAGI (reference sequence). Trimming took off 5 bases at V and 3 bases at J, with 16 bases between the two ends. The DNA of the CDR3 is TGTGCCAGCAGTACCCCTCGGGGCACGTACACTGAAGCTTTCTTT. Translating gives CASSTPRGTYTEAFF.

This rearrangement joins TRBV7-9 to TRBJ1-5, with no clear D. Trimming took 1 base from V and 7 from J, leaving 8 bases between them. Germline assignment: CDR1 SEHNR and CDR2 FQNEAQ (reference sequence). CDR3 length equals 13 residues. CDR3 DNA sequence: TGTGCCAGCAGCTTAGAAGAGTGGCAGCCCCAGCATTTT. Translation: CASSLEEWQPQHF.

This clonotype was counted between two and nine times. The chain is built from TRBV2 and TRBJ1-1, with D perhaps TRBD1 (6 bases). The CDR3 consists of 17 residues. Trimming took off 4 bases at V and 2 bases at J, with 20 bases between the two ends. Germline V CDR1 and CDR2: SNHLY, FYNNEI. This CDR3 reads CASSVEQGGTYNTEAFF. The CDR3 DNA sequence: TGTGCCAGCAGTGTGGAGCAAGGAGGGACATATAACACTGAAGCTTTCTTT.

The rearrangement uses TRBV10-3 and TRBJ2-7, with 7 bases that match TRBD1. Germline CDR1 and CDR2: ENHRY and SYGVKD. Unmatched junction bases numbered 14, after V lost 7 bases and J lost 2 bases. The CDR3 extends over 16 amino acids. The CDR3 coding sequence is TGTGCCATCACATCACAGACGGGACAGAGCCCCTACGAGCAGTACTTC. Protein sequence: CAITSQTGQSPYEQYF.

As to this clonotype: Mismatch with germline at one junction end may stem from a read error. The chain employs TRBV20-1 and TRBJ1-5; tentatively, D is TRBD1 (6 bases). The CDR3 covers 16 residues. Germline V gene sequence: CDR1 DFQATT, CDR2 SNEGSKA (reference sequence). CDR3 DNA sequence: TGCAGTGCTAGACAAGGGGGGGGGCTGAGCAATCAGCCCAAGCATTTT. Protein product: CSARQGGGLSNQPKHF.

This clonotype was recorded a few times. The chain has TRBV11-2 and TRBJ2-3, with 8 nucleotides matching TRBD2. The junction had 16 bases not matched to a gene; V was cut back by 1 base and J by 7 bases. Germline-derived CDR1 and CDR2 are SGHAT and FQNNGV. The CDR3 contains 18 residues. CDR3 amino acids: CASSLARGGRFSWNTQYF. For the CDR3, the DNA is TGTGCCAGCAGCTTAGCTCGCGGCGGGAGGTTTTCTTGGAATACGCAGTATTTT. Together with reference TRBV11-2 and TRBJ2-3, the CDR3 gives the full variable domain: EAGVAQSPRYKIIEKRQSVAFWCNPISGHATLYWYQQILGQGPKLLIQFQNNGVVDDSQLPKDRFSAERLKGVDSTLKIQPAKLEDSAVYLCASSLARGGRFSWNTQYFGPGTRLTVL.